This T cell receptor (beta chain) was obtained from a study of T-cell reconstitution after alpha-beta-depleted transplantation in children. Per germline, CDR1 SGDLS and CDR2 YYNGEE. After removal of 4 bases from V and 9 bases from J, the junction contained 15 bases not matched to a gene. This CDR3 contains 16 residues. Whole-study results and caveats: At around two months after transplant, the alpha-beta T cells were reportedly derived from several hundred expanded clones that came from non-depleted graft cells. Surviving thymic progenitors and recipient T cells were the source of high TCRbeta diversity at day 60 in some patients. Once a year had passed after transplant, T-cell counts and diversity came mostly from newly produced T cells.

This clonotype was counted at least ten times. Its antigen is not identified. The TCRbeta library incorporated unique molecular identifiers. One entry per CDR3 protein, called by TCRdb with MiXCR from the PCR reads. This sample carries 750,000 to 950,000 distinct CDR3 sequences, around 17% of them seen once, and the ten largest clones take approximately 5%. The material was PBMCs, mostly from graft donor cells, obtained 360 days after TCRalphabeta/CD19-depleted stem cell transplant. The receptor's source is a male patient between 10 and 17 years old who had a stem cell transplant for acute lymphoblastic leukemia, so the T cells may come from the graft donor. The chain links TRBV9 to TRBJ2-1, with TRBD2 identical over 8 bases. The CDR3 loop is CASSTSPAGEAAEQFF. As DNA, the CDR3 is TGTGCCAGCAGCACCTCACCAGCGGGAGAGGCTGCTGAGCAGTTCTTC.